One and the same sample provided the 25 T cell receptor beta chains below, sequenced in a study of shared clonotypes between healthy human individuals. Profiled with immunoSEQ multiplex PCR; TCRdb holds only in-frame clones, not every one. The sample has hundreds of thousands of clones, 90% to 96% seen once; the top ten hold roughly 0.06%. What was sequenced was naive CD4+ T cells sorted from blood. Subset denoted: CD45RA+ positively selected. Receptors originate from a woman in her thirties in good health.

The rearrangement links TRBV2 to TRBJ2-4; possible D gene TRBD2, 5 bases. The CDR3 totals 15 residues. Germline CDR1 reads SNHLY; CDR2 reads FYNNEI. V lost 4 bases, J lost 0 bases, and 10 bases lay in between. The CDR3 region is CASSGMGVAKNIQYF. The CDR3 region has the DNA TGTGCCAGCAGTGGAATGGGAGTAGCCAAAAACATTCAGTACTTC.

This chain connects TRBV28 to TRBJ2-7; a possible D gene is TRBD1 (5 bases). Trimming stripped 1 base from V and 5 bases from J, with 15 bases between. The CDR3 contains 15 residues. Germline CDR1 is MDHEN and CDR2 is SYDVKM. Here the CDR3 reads CASSLLFQGRNEQYF. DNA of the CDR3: TGTGCCAGCAGTTTATTATTTCAGGGTCGGAACGAGCAGTACTTC. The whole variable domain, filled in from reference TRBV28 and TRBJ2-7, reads DVKVTQSSRYLVKRTGEKVFLECVQDMDHENMFWYRQDPGLGLRLIYFSYDVKMKEKGDIPEGYSVSREKKERFSLILESASTNQTSMYLCASSLLFQGRNEQYFGPGTRLTVT.

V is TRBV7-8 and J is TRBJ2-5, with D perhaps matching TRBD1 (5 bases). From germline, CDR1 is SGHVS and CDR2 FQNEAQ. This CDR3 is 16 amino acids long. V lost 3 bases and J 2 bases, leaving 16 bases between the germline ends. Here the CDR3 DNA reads TGTGCCAGCAGCTTTTGGGGAACAGGCTTACAAGAGACCCAGTACTTC. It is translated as CASSFWGTGLQETQYF.

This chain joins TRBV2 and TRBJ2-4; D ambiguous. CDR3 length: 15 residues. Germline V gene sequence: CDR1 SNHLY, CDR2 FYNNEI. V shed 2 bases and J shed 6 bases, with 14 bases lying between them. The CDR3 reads CASSENGQLTNIQYF. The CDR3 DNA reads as TGTGCCAGCAGTGAAAATGGGCAACTTACAAACATTCAGTACTTC.

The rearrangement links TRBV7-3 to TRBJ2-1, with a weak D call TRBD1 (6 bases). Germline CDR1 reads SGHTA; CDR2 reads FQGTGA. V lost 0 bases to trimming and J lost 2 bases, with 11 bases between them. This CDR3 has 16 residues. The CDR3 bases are TGTGCCAGCAGCTTAACCTCCGGGACACCCTACAATGAGCAGTTCTTC. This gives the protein CASSLTSGTPYNEQFF.

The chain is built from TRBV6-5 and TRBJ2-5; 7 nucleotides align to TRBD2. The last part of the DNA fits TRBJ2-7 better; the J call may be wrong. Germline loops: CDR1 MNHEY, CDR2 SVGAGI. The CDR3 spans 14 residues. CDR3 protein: CASSYGGGDFEQYF. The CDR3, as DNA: TGTGCCAGCAGTTACGGGGGAGGGGACTTCGAGCAGTACTTC.

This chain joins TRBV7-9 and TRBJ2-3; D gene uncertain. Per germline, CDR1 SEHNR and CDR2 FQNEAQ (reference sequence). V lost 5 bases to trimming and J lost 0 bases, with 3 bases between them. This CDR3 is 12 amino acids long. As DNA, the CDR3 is TGTGCCAGCAGCCTGAGCACAGATACGCAGTATTTT. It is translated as CASSLSTDTQYF.

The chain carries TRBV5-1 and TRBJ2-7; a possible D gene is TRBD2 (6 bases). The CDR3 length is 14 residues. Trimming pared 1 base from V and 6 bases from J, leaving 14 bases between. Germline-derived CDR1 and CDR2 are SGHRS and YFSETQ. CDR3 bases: TGCGCCAGCAGCTTGTGGCGGGATCTCTTCGAGCAGTACTTC. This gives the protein CASSLWRDLFEQYF.

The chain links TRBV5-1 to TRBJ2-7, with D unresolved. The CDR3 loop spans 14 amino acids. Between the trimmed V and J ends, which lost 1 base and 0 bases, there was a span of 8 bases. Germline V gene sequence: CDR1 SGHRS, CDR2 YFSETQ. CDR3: CASSLTTPSYEQYF. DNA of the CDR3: TGCGCCAGCAGCTTGACGACACCCTCCTACGAGCAGTACTTC.

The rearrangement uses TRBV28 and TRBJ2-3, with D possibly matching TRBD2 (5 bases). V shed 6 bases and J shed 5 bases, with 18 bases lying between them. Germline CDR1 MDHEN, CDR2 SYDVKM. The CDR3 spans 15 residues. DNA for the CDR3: TGTGCCAGCAGACCGGTATCCGGGATCGGAGATACGCAGTATTTT. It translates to CASRPVSGIGDTQYF. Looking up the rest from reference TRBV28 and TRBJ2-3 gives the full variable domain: DVKVTQSSRYLVKRTGEKVFLECVQDMDHENMFWYRQDPGLGLRLIYFSYDVKMKEKGDIPEGYSVSREKKERFSLILESASTNQTSMYLCASRPVSGIGDTQYFGPGTRLTVL.

The CDR3, as DNA: TGTGCCAGCACCCTCCAGGGAGGGACCGGGGAGCTGTTTTTT. Translation: CASTLQGGTGELFF. The J gene is TRBJ2-2, the V gene TRBV7-8, with TRBD2 matching 7 bases. Trimming at V came to 7 bases and at J to 5 bases, leaving 7 bases not matched to a gene. Per the germline V gene, CDR1 is SGHVS and CDR2 is FQNEAQ. CDR3 length: 14 amino acids.

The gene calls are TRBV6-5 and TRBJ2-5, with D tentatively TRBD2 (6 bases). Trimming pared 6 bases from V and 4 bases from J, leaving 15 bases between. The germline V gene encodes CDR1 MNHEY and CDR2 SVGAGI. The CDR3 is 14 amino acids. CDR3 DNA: TGTGCCAGCAGGAAGACCGTCGGGGGAGAGACCCAGTACTTC. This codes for CASRKTVGGETQYF.

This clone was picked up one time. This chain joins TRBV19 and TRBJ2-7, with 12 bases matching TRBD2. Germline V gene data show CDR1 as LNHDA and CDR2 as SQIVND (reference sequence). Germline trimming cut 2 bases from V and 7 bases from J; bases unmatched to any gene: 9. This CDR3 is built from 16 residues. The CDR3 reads CASSIFLAGGPWEQYF. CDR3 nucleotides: TGTGCCAGTAGTATATTTCTAGCGGGAGGGCCGTGGGAGCAGTACTTC.

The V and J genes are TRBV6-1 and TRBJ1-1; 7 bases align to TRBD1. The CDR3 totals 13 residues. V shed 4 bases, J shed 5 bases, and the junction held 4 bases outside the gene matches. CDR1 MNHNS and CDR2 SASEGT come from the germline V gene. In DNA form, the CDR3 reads TGTGCCAGCAGTGCCGACAGGGAGACTGAAGCTTTCTTT. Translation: CASSADRETEAFF.

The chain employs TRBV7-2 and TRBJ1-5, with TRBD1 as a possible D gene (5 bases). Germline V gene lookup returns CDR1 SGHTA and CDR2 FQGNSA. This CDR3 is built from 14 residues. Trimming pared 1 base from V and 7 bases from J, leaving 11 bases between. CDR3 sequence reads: CASSLVGVRQPQHF. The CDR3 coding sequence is TGTGCCAGCAGCTTAGTGGGGGTAAGGCAGCCCCAGCATTTT.

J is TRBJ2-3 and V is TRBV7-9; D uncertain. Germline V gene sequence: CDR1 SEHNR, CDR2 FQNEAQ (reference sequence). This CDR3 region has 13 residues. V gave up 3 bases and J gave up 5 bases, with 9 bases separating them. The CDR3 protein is CASSFQSGDTQYF. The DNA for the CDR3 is TGTGCCAGCAGCTTTCAAAGTGGAGATACGCAGTATTTT.

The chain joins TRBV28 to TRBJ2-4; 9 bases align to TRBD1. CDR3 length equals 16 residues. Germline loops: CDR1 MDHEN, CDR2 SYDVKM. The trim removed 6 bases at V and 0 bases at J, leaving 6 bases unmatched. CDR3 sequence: CASRDRGPLAKNIQYF. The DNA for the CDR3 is TGTGCCAGCAGGGACAGGGGACCCCTAGCCAAAAACATTCAGTACTTC. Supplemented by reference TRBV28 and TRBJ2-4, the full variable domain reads DVKVTQSSRYLVKRTGEKVFLECVQDMDHENMFWYRQDPGLGLRLIYFSYDVKMKEKGDIPEGYSVSREKKERFSLILESASTNQTSMYLCASRDRGPLAKNIQYFGAGTRLSVL.

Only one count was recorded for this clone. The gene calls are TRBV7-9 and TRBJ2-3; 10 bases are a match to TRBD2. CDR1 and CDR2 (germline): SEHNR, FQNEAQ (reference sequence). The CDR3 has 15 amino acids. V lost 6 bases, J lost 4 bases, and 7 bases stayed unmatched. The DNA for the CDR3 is TGTGCCAGCAGTGAAACTAGCGGGAATTCAGATACGCAGTATTTT. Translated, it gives CASSETSGNSDTQYF.

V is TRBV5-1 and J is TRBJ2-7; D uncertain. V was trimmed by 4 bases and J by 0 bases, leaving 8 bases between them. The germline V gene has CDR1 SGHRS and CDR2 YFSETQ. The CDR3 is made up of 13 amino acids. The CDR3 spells CASSTRPSYEQYF. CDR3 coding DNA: TGCGCCAGCAGCACCAGACCCTCCTACGAGCAGTACTTC.

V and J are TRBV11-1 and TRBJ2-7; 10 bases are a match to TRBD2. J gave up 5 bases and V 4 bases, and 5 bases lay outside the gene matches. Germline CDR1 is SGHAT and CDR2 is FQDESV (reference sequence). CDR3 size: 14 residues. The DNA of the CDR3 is TGTGCCAGCAGCTCAGCGGGAGGGCCTGACGAGCAGTACTTC. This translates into CASSSAGGPDEQYF.

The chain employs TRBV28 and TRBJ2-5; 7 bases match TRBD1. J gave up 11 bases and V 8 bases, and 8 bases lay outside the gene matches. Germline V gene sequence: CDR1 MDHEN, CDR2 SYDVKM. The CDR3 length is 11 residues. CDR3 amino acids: CASGGQREQYF. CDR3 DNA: TGTGCCAGCGGGGGACAGCGAGAGCAGTACTTC.

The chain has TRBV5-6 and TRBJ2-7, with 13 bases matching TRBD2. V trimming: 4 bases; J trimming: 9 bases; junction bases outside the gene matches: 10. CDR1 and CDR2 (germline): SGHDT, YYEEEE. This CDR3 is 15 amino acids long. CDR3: CASSTPGLAGLGQYF. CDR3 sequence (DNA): TGTGCCAGCAGCACGCCGGGACTAGCGGGGTTGGGGCAGTACTTC.

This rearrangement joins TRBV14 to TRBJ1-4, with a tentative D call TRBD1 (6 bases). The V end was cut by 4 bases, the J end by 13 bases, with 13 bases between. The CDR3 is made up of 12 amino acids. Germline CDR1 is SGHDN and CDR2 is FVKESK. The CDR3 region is CASSLDRTALFF. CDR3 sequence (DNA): TGTGCCAGCAGCCTAGACCGGACAGCACTGTTTTTT. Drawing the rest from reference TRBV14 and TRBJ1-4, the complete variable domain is EAGVTQFPSHSVIEKGQTVTLRCDPISGHDNLYWYRRVMGKEIKFLLHFVKESKQDESGMPNNRFLAERTGGTYSTLKVQPAELEDSGVYFCASSLDRTALFFGSGTQLSVL.

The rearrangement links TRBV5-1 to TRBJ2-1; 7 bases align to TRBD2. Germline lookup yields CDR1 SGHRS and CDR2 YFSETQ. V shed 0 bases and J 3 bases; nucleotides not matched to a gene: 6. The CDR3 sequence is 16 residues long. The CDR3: CASSLVPSGIYNEQFF. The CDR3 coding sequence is TGCGCCAGCAGCTTGGTTCCTAGCGGAATCTACAATGAGCAGTTCTTC.

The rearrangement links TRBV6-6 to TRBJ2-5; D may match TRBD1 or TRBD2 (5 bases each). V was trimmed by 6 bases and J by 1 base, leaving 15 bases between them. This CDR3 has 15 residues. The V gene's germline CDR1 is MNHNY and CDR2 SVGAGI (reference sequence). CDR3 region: CASRGDPGPQETQYF. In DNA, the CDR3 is TGTGCCAGCAGGGGGGACCCCGGGCCCCAAGAGACCCAGTACTTC.